Listed below are T cell receptor beta chains from one sample, sequenced in a study of T cell repertoires in cytomegalovirus infection. Their antigens are not known. TCRdb itself ran the reads through MiXCR, one entry per CDR3 protein. Of fewer than 850,000 distinct CDR3 sequences in the sample, about 27% are singletons; the top ten hold less than 15%. The input for sequencing was cultured CD8+ T cells from PBMCs, taken from culture after CMV antigen stimulation. These receptors originate from a human donor in good health (CMV status not recorded). Some clones in this sample may be carry-over from other donors' samples. CDR3s include the opening cysteine and the closing phenylalanine or tryptophan. The D gene is left open where the match is weak. Part of the rows lack a size; the others show once, few, many or a class for expanded clones.

size: -
V: TRBV20-1
D: -
J: TRBJ2-7
DNA: TGCAGTGCTAGAGACCCCAAGGGGTCTGCGTACGAGCAGTACTTC
CDR3: CSARDPKGSAYEQYF

size: -
V: TRBV10-3
D: -
J: TRBJ1-3
DNA: TGTGCCATCCTGGGAGCGTCGACGGGAGGAAACACCATATATTTT
CDR3: CAILGASTGGNTIYF

size: few
V: TRBV27
D: -
J: TRBJ1-5
DNA: TGTGCCAGCAGTCGTGGGGAGTCCACTAGCAATCAGCCCCAGCATTTT
CDR3: CASSRGESTSNQPQHF

size: -
V: TRBV6-6
D: -
J: TRBJ1-4
DNA: TGTGCCAGCAGTTACGCCGGACAGAACGGAAAACTGTTTTTT
CDR3: CASSYAGQNGKLFF

size: -
V: TRBV6-5
D: -
J: TRBJ1-5
DNA: TGTGCCAGCAGTCGGGGGGGTTTTTGGCCCCAGCATTTT
CDR3: CASSRGGFWPQHF

size: -
V: TRBV6-2/TRBV6-3
D: TRBD2
J: TRBJ2-3
DNA: TGTGCCAGCACCGATCCCAGGCGTAGCGGGGATACGCAGTATTTT
CDR3: CASTDPRRSGDTQYF

size: -
V: TRBV28
D: -
J: TRBJ2-2
DNA: TGTGCCAGCAGTAACTCCGTGGACGTGCAAACCGGGGAGCTGTTTTTT
CDR3: CASSNSVDVQTGELFF

size: few
V: TRBV19
D: TRBD1
J: TRBJ1-1
DNA: TGTGCCAGTAGTATATTCATCAGGGGGCCGAACACTGAAGCTTTCTTT
CDR3: CASSIFIRGPNTEAFF

size: -
V: TRBV7-9
D: -
J: TRBJ2-1
DNA: TGTGCCAGCCCCGGGGGTCGGGGCGCCTACAATGAGCAGTTCTTC
CDR3: CASPGGRGAYNEQFF

size: few
V: TRBV7-2
D: -
J: TRBJ2-2
DNA: TGTGCCAGCAGCCTCACGTTGGGGCGGGAATACACCGGGGAGCTGTTTTTT
CDR3: CASSLTLGREYTGELFF

size: -
V: TRBV15
D: -
J: TRBJ2-1
DNA: TGTGCCACCAAGGGTAGCAGCCCCCATGAGCAGTTCTTC
CDR3: CATKGSSPHEQFF

size: -
V: TRBV7-8
D: TRBD1
J: TRBJ1-5
DNA: TGTGCCAGCAGCCCTGCGAGAGGGGGCCGCGATCGACCCCAGCATTTT
CDR3: CASSPARGGRDRPQHF

size: -
V: TRBV5-4
D: -
J: TRBJ2-2
DNA: TGTGCCAGCAGCCCGAGGGGACACCCGAGTAACACCGGGGAGCTGTTTTTT
CDR3: CASSPRGHPSNTGELFF

size: -
V: TRBV6-1
D: -
J: TRBJ2-1
DNA: TGTGCCAGCGCCCAACCCTACAATGAGCAGTTCTTC
CDR3: CASAQPYNEQFF

size: -
V: TRBV4-2
D: -
J: TRBJ1-3
DNA: TGTGCCAGCAGCGTCGGGACTGACTCTGGAAACACCATATATTTT
CDR3: CASSVGTDSGNTIYF

size: -
V: TRBV4-1
D: -
J: TRBJ1-5
DNA: TGCGCCAGCAGCCAAGAACCAGGGAGCAATCAGCCCCAGCATTTT
CDR3: CASSQEPGSNQPQHF

size: few
V: TRBV12-3/TRBV12-4
D: -
J: TRBJ1-5
DNA: TGTGCCAGCACCTTGGGGAGGTATAGCAATCAGCCCCAGCATTTT
CDR3: CASTLGRYSNQPQHF

size: few
V: TRBV19
D: -
J: TRBJ1-1
DNA: TGTGCCAGTAAGGGCAGGGGCCTCACTGAAGCTTTCTTT
CDR3: CASKGRGLTEAFF

size: many
V: TRBV7-8
D: -
J: TRBJ2-1
DNA: TGTGCCAGCAGCTTACAACACGGGGTTGAGCAGTTCTTC
CDR3: CASSLQHGVEQFF

size: -
V: TRBV6-2/TRBV6-3
D: -
J: TRBJ2-6
DNA: TGTGCCAGCAGTTCCCTGACAGCGACAGTCTCTGGGGCCAACGTCCTGACTTTC
CDR3: CASSSLTATVSGANVLTF

size: -
V: TRBV11-3
D: -
J: TRBJ2-1
DNA: TGTGCCAGCAGCTTACTCTCGGGGCCGCCCTACAATGAGCAGTTCTTC
CDR3: CASSLLSGPPYNEQFF

size: -
V: TRBV5-6
D: TRBD1
J: TRBJ1-5
DNA: TGTGCCAGCAGTTCCGGGACAGGGGTGCAGCCCCAGCTTTTT
CDR3: CASSSGTGVQPQLF

size: -
V: TRBV7-9
D: -
J: TRBJ1-1
DNA: TGTGCCAGCAGCTTCAGAGTGTCCCCGCCTGAAGCTTTCTTT
CDR3: CASSFRVSPPEAFF

size: few
V: TRBV7-2
D: TRBD1
J: TRBJ1-4
DNA: TGTGCCAGCAGCTTAACAGGGGGCGCGGGTGAAAAACTGTTTTTT
CDR3: CASSLTGGAGEKLFF

size: -
V: TRBV28
D: TRBD1
J: TRBJ2-5
DNA: TGTGCCAGCAGTTCAAACAGGGGGTGGGAGACCCAGTACTTC
CDR3: CASSSNRGWETQYF

size: many
V: TRBV7-6
D: TRBD1
J: TRBJ2-2
DNA: TGTGCCAGCAGCTGGGGGACAGAGAACACCGGGGAGCTGTTTTTT
CDR3: CASSWGTENTGELFF

size: few
V: TRBV7-6
D: -
J: TRBJ1-1
DNA: TGTGCTAGCAGCTTGCGCTCACAGGGTGGGGATGAAGCTTTCTTT
CDR3: CASSLRSQGGDEAFF

size: many
V: TRBV7-2
D: TRBD1
J: TRBJ2-5
DNA: TGTGCCAGCAGCCGGACAGGGTGGTCGGAGACCCAGTACTTC
CDR3: CASSRTGWSETQYF

size: -
V: TRBV25-1
D: -
J: TRBJ2-3
DNA: TGTGCCAGCAGCCCGACGGGACCTCGCACAGATACGCAGTATTTT
CDR3: CASSPTGPRTDTQYF

size: -
V: TRBV9
D: TRBD2
J: TRBJ2-1
DNA: TGTGCCAGCAGCCCTTGGACTAGCACCAATGAGCAGTTCTTC
CDR3: CASSPWTSTNEQFF

size: -
V: TRBV11-2
D: -
J: TRBJ2-7
DNA: TGTGCCAGCAGCCCCTCTGTGGACGAGCAGTACTTC
CDR3: CASSPSVDEQYF

size: -
V: TRBV2
D: -
J: TRBJ2-2
DNA: TGTGCCATGATCAGGGGTAAAAGGGAGCTGTTTTTT
CDR3: CAMIRGKRELFF

size: few
V: TRBV27
D: TRBD2
J: TRBJ2-1
DNA: TGTGCCAGCAGTCTAGCGGGGCCCACCTACAATGAGCAGTTCTTC
CDR3: CASSLAGPTYNEQFF

size: -
V: TRBV7-6
D: TRBD1
J: TRBJ1-2
DNA: TGTGCCAGCAGTAGCGGAGGGACAGGGGAGGGCTCTGGCTACACCTTC
CDR3: CASSSGGTGEGSGYTF

size: -
V: TRBV6-5
D: -
J: TRBJ2-7
DNA: TGTGCCAGCAGTTACTCGAAGGGCTCCTACGAGCAGTACTTC
CDR3: CASSYSKGSYEQYF

size: few
V: TRBV6-2/TRBV6-3
D: -
J: TRBJ2-7
DNA: TGTGCCAGCAGTTATGGGCCCTACGAGCAGTACTTC
CDR3: CASSYGPYEQYF

size: many
V: TRBV27
D: -
J: TRBJ2-5
DNA: TGTGCCAGCAGTCGGGGACTGGTAAAAGAGACCCAGTACTTC
CDR3: CASSRGLVKETQYF

size: -
V: TRBV19
D: -
J: TRBJ2-3
DNA: TGTGCCAGTAGTATATGGGATAGCACAGATACGCAGTATTTT
CDR3: CASSIWDSTDTQYF

size: few
V: TRBV19
D: -
J: TRBJ2-3
DNA: TGTGCCAGTAGTCTGGATCGTCCTAGCACAGATACGCAGTATTTT
CDR3: CASSLDRPSTDTQYF

size: -
V: TRBV12-3/TRBV12-4
D: -
J: TRBJ2-5
DNA: TGTGCCAGCAGTTTATCGGACAGTGCCCCAGAGACCCAGTACTTC
CDR3: CASSLSDSAPETQYF

size: -
V: TRBV7-2
D: TRBD1
J: TRBJ2-1
DNA: TGTGCCAGCAGCCCTAGTCAGGGGGCGGGAAATGAGCAGTTCTTC
CDR3: CASSPSQGAGNEQFF

size: -
V: TRBV7-6
D: -
J: TRBJ2-1
DNA: TGTGCCAGCAGCCCCCGCGTAGGGTTTGAGCAGTTCTTC
CDR3: CASSPRVGFEQFF

size: -
V: TRBV6-5
D: -
J: TRBJ1-5
DNA: TGTGCCAGCAGTTACGAGGGCGGTCAGCCCCAGCATTTT
CDR3: CASSYEGGQPQHF

size: -
V: TRBV6-5
D: -
J: TRBJ2-2
DNA: TGTGCCAGCAGCGAATTTCGGAGGGGGGAGCTGTTTTTT
CDR3: CASSEFRRGELFF

size: -
V: TRBV7-3
D: -
J: TRBJ2-2
DNA: TGTGCCAGCAGCCCTAGCCCACCCGGGGAGCTGTTTTTT
CDR3: CASSPSPPGELFF

size: few
V: TRBV10-3
D: TRBD1
J: TRBJ1-2
DNA: TGTGCCATCAGTGGGGAAACAGGGGGCAACTATGGCTACACCTTC
CDR3: CAISGETGGNYGYTF

size: many
V: TRBV7-2
D: -
J: TRBJ1-4
DNA: TGTGCCAGCAGCATCTGGGGGGCAACTAATGAAAAACTGTTTTTT
CDR3: CASSIWGATNEKLFF